One and the same sample provided the 20 T cell receptor beta chains below, sequenced in a study of graft-versus-host responses after intestinal transplantation. The table came from immunoSEQ multiplex PCR; TCRdb's copy has only in-frame clones and leaves some out. This sample yields over 80,000 clones, of which roughly 88% are seen a single time; roughly 1.4% belongs to the top ten. The input for sequencing was PBMCs, taken 255 days after intestinal transplant. These receptors originate from a human patient who received an intestinal transplant, so some T cells may come from the graft donor.

V usage is TRBV29-1 and J usage is TRBJ1-1; 7 bases fit TRBD1. From germline, CDR1 is SQVTM and CDR2 ANQGSEA. The CDR3 runs to 13 residues. V was clipped by 5 bases and J by 4 bases; unmatched bases: 7. CDR3: CSVQTGQLTEAFF. CDR3 DNA sequence: TGCAGCGTTCAGACAGGGCAGCTCACTGAAGCTTTCTTT.

This clone has a handful of counts. This chain joins TRBV28 and TRBJ2-5; TRBD2 might be the D (6 bases). Germline values: CDR1 MDHEN, CDR2 SYDVKM. CDR3 length: 12 residues. The V and J ends lost 6 bases and 5 bases respectively, with 10 bases between them. The CDR3 reads CASRGTVETQYF. The CDR3 bases are TGTGCCAGCAGGGGGACTGTGGAGACCCAGTACTTC.

V and J are TRBV5-1 and TRBJ2-3; D may be TRBD2 (5 bases). The length of the CDR3 is 17 residues. Germline CDR1 SGHRS, CDR2 YFSETQ. Trimming pared 4 bases from V and 0 bases from J, leaving 18 bases between. CDR3 protein: CASSPIMDLASTDTQYF. The CDR3 DNA sequence: TGCGCCAGCAGCCCTATTATGGACTTAGCTAGCACAGATACGCAGTATTTT.

The gene calls are TRBV2 and TRBJ2-7, with 10 bases lining up with TRBD2. The CDR3 spans 14 residues. Germline trimming cut 2 bases from V and 2 bases from J; bases unmatched to any gene: 0. The V gene's germline CDR1 is SNHLY and CDR2 FYNNEI. The CDR3 sequence: CASSESGGAYEQYF. The DNA for the CDR3 is TGTGCCAGCAGTGAAAGCGGGGGGGCCTACGAGCAGTACTTC.

In its sample, this clone was seen once. J is TRBJ2-7 and V is TRBV5-6, with 7 bases fitting TRBD1. Germline values: CDR1 SGHDT, CDR2 YYEEEE. CDR3 length: 15 residues. V shed 4 bases, J shed 0 bases, and the junction held 7 bases outside the gene matches. The CDR3 reads CASSVQGKGSYEQYF. The CDR3 DNA follows: TGTGCCAGCAGCGTACAGGGGAAAGGCTCCTACGAGCAGTACTTC.

The rearrangement links TRBV29-1 to TRBJ2-7, with D possibly TRBD1 on 6 matching bases. The CDR3 runs 13 residues. Germline-derived CDR1 and CDR2 are SQVTM and ANQGSEA. V was trimmed by 7 bases and J by 0 bases, leaving 13 bases between them. CDR3 in DNA: TGCAGCGGTATACAGGGAACCTCCTACGAGCAGTACTTC. Protein product: CSGIQGTSYEQYF.

The chain links TRBV27 to TRBJ1-1; a possible D gene is TRBD1 (5 bases). This CDR3 comprises 14 residues. V lost 8 bases and J 0 bases, leaving 13 bases between the germline ends. Germline values: CDR1 MNHEY, CDR2 SMNVEV (reference sequence). The DNA for the CDR3 is TGTGCCAGCGCCCCAGGGAGCATGAACACTGAAGCTTTCTTT. Its protein product is CASAPGSMNTEAFF.

This clone was counted a single time. V usage is TRBV6-1 and J usage is TRBJ2-5, with 12 bases that match TRBD2. Germline assignment: CDR1 MNHNS and CDR2 SASEGT. The CDR3 consists of 16 residues. The V and J ends lost 1 base and 5 bases, in that order; junction bases with no gene match: 5. CDR3 in DNA: TGTGCCAGCAGTGAAGGCCTAGCGGGGGGGCAGGAGACCCAGTACTTC. It encodes CASSEGLAGGQETQYF.

V usage is TRBV29-1 and J usage is TRBJ2-5; tentative D call: TRBD2 (7 bases). Deletions cut 6 bases from V and 4 bases from J, with 15 bases between. This CDR3 comprises 13 residues. CDR1 and CDR2 from the germline V gene are SQVTM and ANQGSEA. The CDR3 protein is CSVEGGGTETQYF. CDR3 coding DNA: TGCAGCGTCGAGGGAGGGGGAACAGAGACCCAGTACTTC.

CDR3 in DNA: TGTGCCAGCAGTCTCGGATACAATGAGCAGTTCTTC. Amino acid sequence: CASSLGYNEQFF. The chain employs TRBV7-9 and TRBJ2-1; no firm D call. Trimming pared 6 bases from V and 4 bases from J, leaving 7 bases between. Germline-derived CDR1 and CDR2 are SEHNR and FQNEAQ (reference sequence). The CDR3 is 12 residues long.

Only a few counts were recorded for this clone. This chain links TRBV6-1 with TRBJ1-3, with no clear D. CDR1 MNHNS and CDR2 SASEGT come from the germline V gene. V dropped 2 bases and J dropped 4 bases, with 6 bases sitting between them. The CDR3 has 13 residues. CDR3 residues: CASSESRGNTIYF. The CDR3, as DNA: TGTGCCAGCAGTGAATCTAGGGGAAACACCATATATTTT.

The V call is TRBV5-1, the J call TRBJ2-3; the match to TRBD2 covers 7 bases. The CDR3 contains 16 residues. The V gene end was trimmed by 0 bases and the J gene end by 6 bases; junction bases not matched to a gene: 10. Germline V gene sequence: CDR1 SGHRS, CDR2 YFSETQ. The CDR3 region is CASSLEVGGPADTQYF. CDR3 bases: TGCGCCAGCAGCTTGGAGGTGGGAGGGCCTGCGGATACGCAGTATTTT.

CDR3 coding DNA: TGTGCCAGCAGTGAATGGGGGGGGCTTGGGAACACTGAAGCTTTCTTT. It yields the protein CASSEWGGLGNTEAFF. The chain links TRBV25-1 to TRBJ1-1; D possibly corresponds to TRBD1 (6 bases). Germline V CDR1 and CDR2: MGHDK, SYGVNS. Trimming removed 1 base at V and 1 base at J, with 13 bases between. This CDR3 has 16 residues.

This chain connects TRBV6-4 to TRBJ2-2; TRBD1 or TRBD2 may be the D gene (6 bases each). From germline, CDR1 is MRHNA and CDR2 SNTAGT. The CDR3 contains 16 residues. V lost 6 bases to trimming and J lost 4 bases, with 18 bases between them. CDR3 bases: TGTGCCAGCAGCCCAAGGGGGGAGCGATCCACCGGGGAGCTGTTTTTT. Encoded protein: CASSPRGERSTGELFF.

The chain combines TRBV6-6 with TRBJ2-1; D may be TRBD1 (6 bases). The CDR3 spans 15 residues. V was clipped by 6 bases and J by 6 bases, with 18 bases between them. The germline V gene encodes CDR1 MNHNY and CDR2 SVGAGI (reference sequence). The DNA of the CDR3 is TGTGCCAGCAGCCCCGACAGGAGCCCCCTCAATGAGCAGTTCTTC. The encoded protein is CASSPDRSPLNEQFF.

This clone was picked up one time. The J gene is TRBJ2-7, the V gene TRBV29-1; no clear D. This CDR3 comprises 12 residues. V was pared by 4 bases and J by 0 bases, with 7 bases between. CDR1 is SQVTM, CDR2 ANQGSEA, per germline. The CDR3: CSVGRSSYEQYF. The CDR3 DNA follows: TGCAGCGTTGGCCGGAGCTCCTACGAGCAGTACTTC.

The V and J genes are TRBV5-8 and TRBJ1-1, with D perhaps TRBD1 (5 bases). The CDR3 contains 13 residues. V was clipped by 4 bases and J by 3 bases, with 10 bases between them. Germline loops: CDR1 SGHTS, CDR2 YDEGEE. CDR3 residues: CASSRDGYTEAFF. Here the CDR3 DNA reads TGTGCCAGCAGCCGGGACGGGTACACTGAAGCTTTCTTT. The complete variable domain, with remaining parts taken from reference TRBV5-8 and TRBJ1-1, reads EAGVTQSPTHLIKTRGQQATLRCSPISGHTSVYWYQQALGLGLQFLLWYDEGEERNRGNFPPRFSGRQFPNYSSELNVNALELEDSALYLCASSRDGYTEAFFGQGTRLTVV.

The chain has TRBV15 and TRBJ1-2; TRBD1 agrees at 11 bases. The CDR3 sequence is 16 residues long. Germline CDR1 and CDR2: LNHNV and YYDKDF (reference sequence). Trimming removed 5 bases from V and 0 bases from J; junction bases left unmatched: 5. CDR3 sequence: CATSAGTGGANYGYTF. The CDR3 bases are TGTGCCACCAGCGCCGGGACAGGGGGAGCTAACTATGGCTACACCTTC.

The chain links TRBV7-9 to TRBJ1-2, with D hard to call. This CDR3 is built from 15 residues. Germline CDR1 reads SEHNR; CDR2 reads FQNEAQ (reference sequence). Trimming removed 1 base at V and 4 bases at J, with 13 bases between. CDR3 bases: TGTGCCAGCAGCTTAGTTGGACGTTCCCGCTATGGCTACACCTTC. Protein: CASSLVGRSRYGYTF.

The V gene is TRBV27, the J gene TRBJ1-2; no clear D gene. V lost 4 bases and J 1 base, leaving 16 bases between the germline ends. Germline values: CDR1 MNHEY, CDR2 SMNVEV (reference sequence). The CDR3 totals 16 residues. The CDR3, as DNA: TGTGCCAGCAGTTCACTCCGTGGGAAATTTAACTATGGCTACACCTTC. Protein: CASSSLRGKFNYGYTF.